This TCR beta chain was recorded in a study of T cell responses to AZD1222 COVID-19 vaccine. Trimming pared 6 bases from V and 5 bases from J, leaving 10 bases between. The germline V gene has CDR1 KGHSH and CDR2 LQKENI. This CDR3 spans 13 amino acids. Sequencing used immunoSEQ multiplex PCR; TCRdb keeps in-frame clones, though not all of them. The sample has approximately 100,000 clones; about nine tenths are singletons. General observations from the study: Among vaccine-associated CD4 TCRs, coverage spanned spike, with dominance at 160-218 and 743-854. Targeting of unmutated variant regions was reportedly seen in nearly half of spike-specific TCRs.

Note on this clone: Its antigen remains unknown.

The chain is built from TRBV18 and TRBJ2-2, with a tentative D call TRBD2 (5 bases). Sequencing was performed on peripheral blood, taken on day 0 of AZD1222 vaccination. This sequence was found in an adult in good health. The CDR3 is CASSPGLTGELFF. The CDR3 DNA reads as TGTGCCAGCTCCCCAGGACTGACCGGGGAGCTGTTTTTT.